This T cell receptor beta chain was captured in a study of identical twins. This clonotype has only a few counts. This CDR3 is built from 15 residues. The junction had 11 bases not matched to a gene; V was cut back by 10 bases and J by 2 bases. Germline assignment: CDR1 MNHNS and CDR2 SASEGT. One entry per CDR3 protein results from TCRdb running MiXCR on the 5' RACE reads. The table includes some 240,000 distinct CDR3 sequences, roughly 8% detected once. These data also featured in a second study, about yellow fever vaccine responses in identical twins.

V and J are TRBV6-1 and TRBJ2-1; 7 nucleotides match TRBD2. The sequence came from a young woman in good health. The material sequenced was CD8+ T cells sorted from blood. Written as DNA, the CDR3 is TGTGCCACCGGAGGGCGGGAGTGGCCCTACAATGAGCAGTTCTTC. It yields the protein CATGGREWPYNEQFF.